These 14 T cell receptor beta chains came from one sample sequenced in a study of PD-L1 blockade in urothelial cancer. Time point given: pretreatment peripheral blood. The table came from immunoSEQ multiplex PCR; TCRdb's copy has only in-frame clones and leaves some out. The repertoire holds about 87,000 clones, about 90% seen once, with about 1% in the top ten. The material sequenced was PBMCs, taken around atezolizumab (anti-PD-L1) treatment. Receptor source: a woman aged 80 or older with urothelial cancer.

The chain is built from TRBV7-9 and TRBJ1-5; D uncertain. The CDR3 totals 12 residues. The V end lost 3 bases, the J end lost 11 bases, and 11 bases lay between the germline ends. Germline V gene lookup returns CDR1 SEHNR and CDR2 FQNEAQ (reference sequence). The CDR3 nucleotides read TGTGCCAGCAGCTTTGCGGGCATGGCCCAGCATTTT. As protein: CASSFAGMAQHF. The full variable domain, rest sourced from reference TRBV7-9 and TRBJ1-5, is DTGVSQNPRHKITKRGQNVTFRCDPISEHNRLYWYRQTLGQGPEFLTYFQNEAQLEKSRLLSDRFSAERPKGSFSTLEIQRTEQGDSAMYLCASSFAGMAQHFGDGTRLSIL.

The chain carries TRBV2 and TRBJ1-5; 7 bases agree with TRBD1. Germline V gene data show CDR1 as SNHLY and CDR2 as FYNNEI. After removal of 8 bases from V and 8 bases from J, the junction contained 12 bases not matched to a gene. The CDR3 is 14 residues long. CDR3 in amino acids: CASQRQGLSEPQHF. In DNA form, the CDR3 reads TGTGCCAGCCAAAGACAGGGCTTGAGTGAGCCCCAGCATTTT.

This CDR3 is CASTLAGQGQFF. Written as DNA, the CDR3 is TGTGCCAGCACCCTAGCGGGGCAAGGGCAGTTCTTC. The rearrangement joins TRBV28 to TRBJ2-1; TRBD2 matches at 9 bases. Germline lookup yields CDR1 MDHEN and CDR2 SYDVKM. The CDR3 has 12 amino acids. The J segment lost 12 bases and the V segment lost 7 bases, leaving 7 bases of the junction unmatched.

The rearrangement links TRBV27 to TRBJ1-3; no reliable D call. V dropped 6 bases and J dropped 0 bases, with 15 bases sitting between them. The CDR3 totals 16 residues. Germline CDR1 MNHEY, CDR2 SMNVEV (reference sequence). The CDR3 loop is CASSPAMLDSGNTIYF. The CDR3 nucleotides read TGTGCCAGCAGCCCAGCGATGCTGGACTCTGGAAACACCATATATTTT.

This chain uses TRBV19 with TRBJ2-7; TRBD1 aligns across 7 bases. Germline CDR1 LNHDA, CDR2 SQIVND (reference sequence). The CDR3 consists of 13 residues. With V trimmed by 7 bases and J by 7 bases, 10 bases remained unmatched. In DNA, the CDR3 is TGTGCCAGTACCAACAGGGGACGTGGGGAGCAGTACTTC. Residues: CASTNRGRGEQYF. Looking up the rest from reference TRBV19 and TRBJ2-7 gives the full variable domain: DGGITQSPKYLFRKEGQNVTLSCEQNLNHDAMYWYRQDPGQGLRLIYYSQIVNDFQKGDIAEGYSVSREKKESFPLTVTSAQKNPTAFYLCASTNRGRGEQYFGPGTRLTVT.

The J gene is TRBJ2-1, the V gene TRBV4-1, with D possibly TRBD1 on 5 matching bases. CDR1 is MGHRA and CDR2 is YSYEKL in the germline V gene. Trimming removed 0 bases from V and 6 bases from J, with 9 bases in between. There are 14 residues in the CDR3. The CDR3 region has the DNA TGCGCCAGCAGCCAAGAAGCCCAGGGCAATGAGCAGTTCTTC. It encodes CASSQEAQGNEQFF.

The gene calls are TRBV5-4 and TRBJ2-4, with 8 bases lining up with TRBD1. The CDR3 is 14 residues long. The junction had 2 bases not matched to a gene; V was cut back by 0 bases and J by 6 bases. CDR1 SGHNT and CDR2 YYREEE come from the germline V gene (reference sequence). The chain's CDR3 is CASSLGQGRNIQYF. CDR3 nucleotide sequence: TGTGCCAGCAGCTTGGGACAGGGGAGAAACATTCAGTACTTC.

The chain is built from TRBV29-1 and TRBJ1-5; 8 bases match TRBD1. This CDR3 region has 13 residues. From germline, CDR1 is SQVTM and CDR2 ANQGSEA. Trimming at V came to 5 bases and at J to 7 bases, leaving 7 bases not matched to a gene. This CDR3 is CSVRTGSRQPQHF. The CDR3 nucleotides read TGCAGCGTTCGGACAGGGTCTAGACAGCCCCAGCATTTT.

This sequence joins TRBV27 and TRBJ2-2; 12 bases agree with TRBD2. In germline, CDR1 is MNHEY, CDR2 SMNVEV (reference sequence). This CDR3 spans 17 amino acids. V was clipped by 6 bases and J by 5 bases; unmatched bases: 10. The CDR3 DNA reads TGTGCCAGCAGCACTCCGGGACTAGCGGGTATGACCGGGGAGCTGTTTTTT. As protein: CASSTPGLAGMTGELFF.

The chain employs TRBV28 and TRBJ1-2, with TRBD1 matching 7 bases. The ends lost 5 bases at V and 0 bases at J; junction bases unmatched: 6. The germline V gene encodes CDR1 MDHEN and CDR2 SYDVKM. The CDR3 has 15 amino acids. The CDR3 bases are TGTGCCAGCAGTCCGACAGGGTTAACTAACTATGGCTACACCTTC. This codes for CASSPTGLTNYGYTF.

The rearrangement links TRBV18 to TRBJ1-1, with D uncertain. Germline loops: CDR1 KGHSH, CDR2 LQKENI. This CDR3 comprises 18 residues. V lost 2 bases and J lost 0, with 19 bases in between. CDR3 residues: CASSPIGRGPRVNTEAFF. The CDR3, as DNA: TGTGCCAGCTCACCAATAGGCCGAGGGCCAAGGGTGAACACTGAAGCTTTCTTT.

The chain combines TRBV15 with TRBJ2-5; TRBD1 aligns across 7 bases. Germline V lookup: CDR1 LNHNV, CDR2 YYDKDF (reference sequence). This CDR3 spans 14 amino acids. V shed 3 bases, J shed 7 bases, and the junction held 8 bases outside the gene matches. The chain's CDR3 is CATSRDRQEPTQYF. The CDR3 bases are TGTGCCACCAGCAGGGACAGGCAGGAGCCGACCCAGTACTTC. The whole variable domain, filled in from reference TRBV15 and TRBJ2-5, reads DAMVIQNPRYQVTQFGKPVTLSCSQTLNHNVMYWYQQKSSQAPKLLFHYYDKDFNNEADTPDNFQSRRPNTSFCFLDIRSPGLGDTAMYLCATSRDRQEPTQYFGPGTRLLVL.

This chain links TRBV6-1 with TRBJ2-1; D not resolved. The CDR3 spans 13 residues. Trimming left V 7 bases short and J 8 bases short, with 15 bases between. Looked up from germline, CDR1 is MNHNS and CDR2 is SASEGT. This chain's CDR3 is CASKSGSRDEQFF. For the CDR3, the DNA is TGTGCCAGCAAGTCGGGTTCTCGGGATGAGCAGTTCTTC.

Turning to this clone: Other DNA sequences in this specimen translate into the identical CDR3. V is TRBV28 and J is TRBJ1-2; tentatively, D is TRBD1 (5 bases). In germline, CDR1 is MDHEN, CDR2 SYDVKM. V lost 2 bases to trimming and J lost 3 bases, with 13 bases between them. The CDR3 runs 15 residues. CDR3 in amino acids: CASSLERGMDYGYTF. In nucleotides, the CDR3 is TGTGCCAGCAGTTTAGAACGGGGGATGGACTATGGCTACACCTTC.